This TCR beta chain stems from a study of identifying expanded T cells in peripheral blood. TCRdb's copy holds only in-frame clones and misses some; the assay was immunoSEQ multiplex PCR. The data show about 110,000 clones, roughly 89% seen once. V lost 4 bases to trimming and J lost 8 bases; unmatched junction nucleotides: 6. In germline, CDR1 is LNHDA, CDR2 SQIVND (reference sequence). This CDR3 has 14 residues. V and J are TRBV19 and TRBJ2-1, with 9 bases that match TRBD1. Source material: blood. The receptor's source is a person aged 18 to 75 in good health. In nucleotides, the CDR3 is TGTGCCAGTAGTACTACGGACAGGGGACATGAGCAGTTCTTC. This sequence encodes CASSTTDRGHEQFF.